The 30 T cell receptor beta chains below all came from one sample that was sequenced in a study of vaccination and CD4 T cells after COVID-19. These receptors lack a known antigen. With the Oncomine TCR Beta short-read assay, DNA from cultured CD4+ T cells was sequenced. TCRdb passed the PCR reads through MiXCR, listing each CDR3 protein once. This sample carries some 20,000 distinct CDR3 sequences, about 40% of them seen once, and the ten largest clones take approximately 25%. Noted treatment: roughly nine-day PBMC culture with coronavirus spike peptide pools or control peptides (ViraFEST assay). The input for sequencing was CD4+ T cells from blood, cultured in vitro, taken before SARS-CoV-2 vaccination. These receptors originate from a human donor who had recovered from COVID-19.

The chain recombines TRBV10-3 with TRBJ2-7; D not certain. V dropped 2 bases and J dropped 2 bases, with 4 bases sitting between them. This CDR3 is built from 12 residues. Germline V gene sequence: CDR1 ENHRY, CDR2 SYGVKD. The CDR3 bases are TGTGCCATCAGTGAGCTGCCCTACGAGCAGTACTTC. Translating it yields CAISELPYEQYF.

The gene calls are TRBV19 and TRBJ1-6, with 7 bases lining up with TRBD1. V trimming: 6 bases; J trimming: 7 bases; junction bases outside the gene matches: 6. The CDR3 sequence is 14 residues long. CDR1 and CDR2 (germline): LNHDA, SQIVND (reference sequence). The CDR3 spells CASSPGQANSPLHF. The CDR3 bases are TGTGCCAGTAGCCCAGGACAGGCGAATTCACCCCTCCACTTT.

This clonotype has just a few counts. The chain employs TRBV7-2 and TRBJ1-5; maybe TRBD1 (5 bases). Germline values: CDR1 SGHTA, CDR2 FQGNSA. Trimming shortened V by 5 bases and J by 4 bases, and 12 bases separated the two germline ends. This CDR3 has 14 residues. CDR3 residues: CASSPSGGNQPQHF. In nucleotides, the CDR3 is TGTGCCAGCAGCCCGAGTGGGGGGAATCAGCCCCAGCATTTT.

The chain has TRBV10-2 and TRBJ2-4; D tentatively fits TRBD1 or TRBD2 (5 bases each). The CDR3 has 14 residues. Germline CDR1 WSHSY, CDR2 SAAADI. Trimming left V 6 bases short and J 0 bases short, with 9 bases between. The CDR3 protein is CASRVGTAKNIQYF. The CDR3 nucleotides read TGCGCCAGCAGAGTAGGGACAGCCAAAAACATTCAGTACTTC.

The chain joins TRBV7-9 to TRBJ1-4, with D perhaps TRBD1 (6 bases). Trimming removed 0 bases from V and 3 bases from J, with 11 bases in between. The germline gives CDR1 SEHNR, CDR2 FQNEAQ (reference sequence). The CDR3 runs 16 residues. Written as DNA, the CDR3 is TGTGCCAGCAGCTTAGCGGCGGCAGGGGCTAATGAAAAACTGTTTTTT. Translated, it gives CASSLAAAGANEKLFF.

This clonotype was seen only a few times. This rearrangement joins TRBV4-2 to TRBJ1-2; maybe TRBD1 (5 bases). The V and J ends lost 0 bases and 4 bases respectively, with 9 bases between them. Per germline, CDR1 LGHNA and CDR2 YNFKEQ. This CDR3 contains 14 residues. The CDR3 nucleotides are TGTGCCAGCAGCCAAGATCCAGGGACCTATGGCTACACCTTC. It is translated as CASSQDPGTYGYTF.

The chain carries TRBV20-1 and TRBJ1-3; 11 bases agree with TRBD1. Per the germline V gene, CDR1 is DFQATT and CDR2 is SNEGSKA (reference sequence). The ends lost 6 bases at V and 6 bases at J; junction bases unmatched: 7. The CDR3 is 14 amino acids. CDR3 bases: TGCAGTGCCAAAAGGACAGGGGGCGTAAACACCATATATTTT. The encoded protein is CSAKRTGGVNTIYF.

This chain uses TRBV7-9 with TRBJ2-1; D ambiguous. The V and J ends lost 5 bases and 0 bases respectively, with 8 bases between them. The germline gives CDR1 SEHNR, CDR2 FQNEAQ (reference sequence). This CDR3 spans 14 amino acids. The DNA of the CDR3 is TGTGCCAGCAGCCAGCAGAGCTCCTACAATGAGCAGTTCTTC. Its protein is CASSQQSSYNEQFF.

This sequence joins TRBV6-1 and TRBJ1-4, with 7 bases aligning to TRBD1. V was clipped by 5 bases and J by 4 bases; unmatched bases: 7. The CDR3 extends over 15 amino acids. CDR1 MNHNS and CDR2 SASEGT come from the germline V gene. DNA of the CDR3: TGTGCCAGCAGTCGGTGGGGACAGAGTAATGAAAAACTGTTTTTT. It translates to CASSRWGQSNEKLFF.

The CDR3 here is CSARDPGQSNEKLFF. The DNA for the CDR3 is TGCAGTGCTAGAGATCCAGGGCAGAGTAATGAAAAACTGTTTTTT. The rearrangement joins TRBV20-1 to TRBJ1-4; D is perhaps TRBD1 (5 bases). V lost 0 bases and J 4 bases, leaving 12 bases between the germline ends. The CDR3 consists of 15 residues. Looked up from germline, CDR1 is DFQATT and CDR2 is SNEGSKA (reference sequence).

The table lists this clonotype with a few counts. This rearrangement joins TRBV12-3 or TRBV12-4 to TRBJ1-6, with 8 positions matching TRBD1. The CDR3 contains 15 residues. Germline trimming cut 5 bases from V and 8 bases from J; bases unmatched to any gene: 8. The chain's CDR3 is CASSPDRGGHSPLHF. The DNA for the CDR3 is TGTGCCAGCAGTCCCGACAGGGGTGGACATTCACCCCTCCACTTT.

The CDR3 sequence is CAWSVSPVMNTEAFF. In nucleotides, the CDR3 is TGTGCCTGGAGTGTATCTCCAGTCATGAACACTGAAGCTTTCTTT. V is TRBV30 and J is TRBJ1-1; D unclear. The CDR3 totals 15 residues. V gave up 0 bases and J gave up 0 bases, with 11 bases separating them. Germline CDR1 and CDR2: GTSNPN and SVGIG (reference sequence).

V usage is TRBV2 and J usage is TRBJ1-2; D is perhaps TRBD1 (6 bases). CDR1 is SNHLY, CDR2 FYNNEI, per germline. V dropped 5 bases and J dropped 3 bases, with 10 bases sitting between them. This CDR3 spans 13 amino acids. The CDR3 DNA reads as TGTGCCAGCAGTACCGACAGGTACTATGGCTACACCTTC. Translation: CASSTDRYYGYTF.

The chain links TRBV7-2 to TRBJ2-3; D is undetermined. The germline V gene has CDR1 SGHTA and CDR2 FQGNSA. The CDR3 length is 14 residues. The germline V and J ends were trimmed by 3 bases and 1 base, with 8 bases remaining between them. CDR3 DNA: TGTGCCAGCAGCTTGGAACCAGGCACAGATACGCAGTATTTT. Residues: CASSLEPGTDTQYF.

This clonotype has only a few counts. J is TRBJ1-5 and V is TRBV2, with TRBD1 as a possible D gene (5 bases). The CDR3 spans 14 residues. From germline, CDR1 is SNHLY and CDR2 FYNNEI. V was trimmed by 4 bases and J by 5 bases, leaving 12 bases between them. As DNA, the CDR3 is TGTGCCAGCAGTGTACAGGACTCGGATCAGCCCCAGCATTTT. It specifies CASSVQDSDQPQHF.

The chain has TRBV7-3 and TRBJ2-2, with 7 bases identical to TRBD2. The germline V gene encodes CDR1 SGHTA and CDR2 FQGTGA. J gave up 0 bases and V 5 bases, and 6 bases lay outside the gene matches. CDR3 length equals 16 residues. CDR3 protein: CASSALSGSNTGELFF. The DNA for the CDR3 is TGTGCCAGCAGCGCCCTTAGCGGGTCGAACACCGGGGAGCTGTTTTTT.

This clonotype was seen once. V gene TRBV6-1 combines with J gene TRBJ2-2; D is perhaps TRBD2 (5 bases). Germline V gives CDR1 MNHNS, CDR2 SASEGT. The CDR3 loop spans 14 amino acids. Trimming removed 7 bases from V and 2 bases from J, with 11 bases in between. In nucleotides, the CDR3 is TGTGCCAGCATGCGGCCGGGAAACACCGGGGAGCTGTTTTTT. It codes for CASMRPGNTGELFF.

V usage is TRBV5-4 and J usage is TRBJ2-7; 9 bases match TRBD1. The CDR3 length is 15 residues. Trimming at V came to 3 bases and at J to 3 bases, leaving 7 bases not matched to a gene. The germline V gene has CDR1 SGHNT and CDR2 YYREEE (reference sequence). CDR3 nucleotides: TGTGCCAGCAGCTGGGACAGGGCCACCAACTACGAGCAGTACTTC. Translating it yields CASSWDRATNYEQYF.

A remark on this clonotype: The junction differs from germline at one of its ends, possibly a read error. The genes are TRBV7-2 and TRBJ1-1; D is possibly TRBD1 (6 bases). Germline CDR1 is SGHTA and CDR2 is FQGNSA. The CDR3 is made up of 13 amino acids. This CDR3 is CASSSPTGQRWVF. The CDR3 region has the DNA TGTGCCAGCAGCTCTCCGACAGGACAGAGGTGGGTCTTT.

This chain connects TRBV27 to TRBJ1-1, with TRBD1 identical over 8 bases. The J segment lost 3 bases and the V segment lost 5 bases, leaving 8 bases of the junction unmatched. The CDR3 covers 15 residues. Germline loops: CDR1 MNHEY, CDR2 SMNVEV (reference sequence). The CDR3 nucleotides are TGTGCCAGCAGTCCAAGCAGGGGGCGGTACACTGAAGCTTTCTTT. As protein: CASSPSRGRYTEAFF.

The CDR3 spells CASSSGRHSYEQYF. The CDR3 DNA reads as TGTGCCAGCAGCTCCGGACGGCACTCCTACGAGCAGTACTTC. The rearrangement links TRBV7-9 to TRBJ2-7; D call uncertain. Germline values: CDR1 SEHNR, CDR2 FQNEAQ (reference sequence). Between the trimmed V and J ends, which lost 4 bases and 0 bases, there was a span of 10 bases. This CDR3 contains 14 residues.

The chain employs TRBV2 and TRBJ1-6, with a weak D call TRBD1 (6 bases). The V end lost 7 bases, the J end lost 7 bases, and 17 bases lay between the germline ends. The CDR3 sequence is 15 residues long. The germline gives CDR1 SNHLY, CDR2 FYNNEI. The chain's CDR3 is CASTNYVGQNSPLHF. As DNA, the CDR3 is TGTGCCAGCACTAATTACGTTGGACAGAATTCACCCCTCCACTTT.

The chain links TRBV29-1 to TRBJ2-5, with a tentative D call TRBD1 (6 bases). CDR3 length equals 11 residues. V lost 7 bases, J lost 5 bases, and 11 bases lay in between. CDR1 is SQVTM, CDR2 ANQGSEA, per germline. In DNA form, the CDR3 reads TGCAGCGACACAAGGGGGGAGACCCAGTACTTC. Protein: CSDTRGETQYF. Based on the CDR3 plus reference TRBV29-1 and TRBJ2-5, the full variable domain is SAVISQKPSRDICQRGTSLTIQCQVDSQVTMMFWYRQQPGQSLTLIATANQGSEATYESGFVIDKFPISRPNLTFSTLTVSNMSPEDSSIYLCSDTRGETQYFGPGTRLLVL.

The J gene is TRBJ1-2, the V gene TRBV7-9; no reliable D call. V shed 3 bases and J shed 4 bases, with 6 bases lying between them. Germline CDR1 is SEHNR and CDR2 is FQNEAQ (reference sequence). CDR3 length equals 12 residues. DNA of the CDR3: TGTGCCAGCAGCTTGGGGAGCTATGGCTACACCTTC. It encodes CASSLGSYGYTF.

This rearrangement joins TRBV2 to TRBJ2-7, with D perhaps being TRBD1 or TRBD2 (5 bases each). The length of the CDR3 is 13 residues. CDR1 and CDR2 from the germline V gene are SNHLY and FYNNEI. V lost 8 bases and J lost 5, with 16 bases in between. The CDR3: CASSLGTHNEQYF. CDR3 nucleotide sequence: TGTGCCAGCTCGCTGGGGACCCATAACGAGCAGTACTTC.

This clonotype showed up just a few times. This CDR3 reads CASSQGQPNTGELFF. In nucleotides, the CDR3 is TGTGCCAGCAGCCAGGGACAGCCGAACACCGGGGAGCTGTTTTTT. The rearrangement links TRBV7-2 to TRBJ2-2, with TRBD1 identical over 7 bases. Per germline, CDR1 SGHTA and CDR2 FQGNSA. The V segment lost 5 bases and the J segment 0 bases; nucleotides outside the gene matches: 3. The CDR3 sequence is 15 residues long.

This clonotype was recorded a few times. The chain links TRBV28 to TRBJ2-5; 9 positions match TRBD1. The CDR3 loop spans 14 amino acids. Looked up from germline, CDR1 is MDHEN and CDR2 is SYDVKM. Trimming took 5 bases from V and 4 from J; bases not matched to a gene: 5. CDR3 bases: TGTGCCAGCAGTCTGTGGGACAGGGCAGAGACCCAGTACTTC. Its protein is CASSLWDRAETQYF. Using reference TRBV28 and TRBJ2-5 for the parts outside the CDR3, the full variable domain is DVKVTQSSRYLVKRTGEKVFLECVQDMDHENMFWYRQDPGLGLRLIYFSYDVKMKEKGDIPEGYSVSREKKERFSLILESASTNQTSMYLCASSLWDRAETQYFGPGTRLLVL.

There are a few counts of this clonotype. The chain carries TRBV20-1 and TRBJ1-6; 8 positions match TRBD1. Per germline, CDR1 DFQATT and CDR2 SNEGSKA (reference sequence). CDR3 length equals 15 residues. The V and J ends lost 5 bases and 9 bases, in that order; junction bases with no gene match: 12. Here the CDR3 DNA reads TGCAGTGCTTTCCCGACAGGGGTAGAGGGTTCACCCCTCCACTTT. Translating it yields CSAFPTGVEGSPLHF.

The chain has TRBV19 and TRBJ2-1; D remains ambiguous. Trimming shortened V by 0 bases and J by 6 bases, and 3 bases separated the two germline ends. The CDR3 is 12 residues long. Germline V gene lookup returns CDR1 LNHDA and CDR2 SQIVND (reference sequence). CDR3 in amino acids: CASSIEGNEQFF. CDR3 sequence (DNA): TGTGCCAGTAGTATAGAGGGCAATGAGCAGTTCTTC.

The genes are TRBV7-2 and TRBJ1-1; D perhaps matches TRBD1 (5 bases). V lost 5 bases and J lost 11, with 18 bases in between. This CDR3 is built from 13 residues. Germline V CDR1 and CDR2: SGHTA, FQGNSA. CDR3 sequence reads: CASSPRPGPGAFF. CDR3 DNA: TGTGCCAGCAGCCCGCGTCCGGGGCCAGGCGCTTTCTTT.